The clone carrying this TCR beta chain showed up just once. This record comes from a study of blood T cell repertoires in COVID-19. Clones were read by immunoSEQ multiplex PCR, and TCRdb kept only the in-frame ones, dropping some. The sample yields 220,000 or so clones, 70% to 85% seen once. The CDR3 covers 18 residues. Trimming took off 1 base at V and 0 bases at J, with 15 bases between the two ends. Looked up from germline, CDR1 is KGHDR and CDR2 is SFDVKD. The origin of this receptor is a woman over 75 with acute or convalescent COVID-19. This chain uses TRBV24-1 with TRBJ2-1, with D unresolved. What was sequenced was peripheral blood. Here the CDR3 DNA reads TGTGCCACCAGTGATTTCTCATTCGGTGCTAGCTCCTACAATGAGCAGTTCTTC. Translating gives CATSDFSFGASSYNEQFF.